This T cell receptor (beta chain) is from a study of shared clonotypes between healthy human individuals. Naive CD8 cells comprised CD45RO-negative, CCR7-positively selected cells, excluding terminally differentiated effector memory CD45RA+ cells. Germline lookup yields CDR1 LNHNV and CDR2 YYDKDF (reference sequence). The ends lost 5 bases at V and 4 bases at J; junction bases unmatched: 5. The CDR3 length is 13 residues. TCRdb's copy holds only in-frame clones and misses some; the assay was immunoSEQ multiplex PCR. The repertoire includes nearly 2 million clones, about 95% of them detected once, and 1% to 1.5% sits in the top ten.

The sequence was obtained from a young man in good health. This chain joins TRBV15 and TRBJ2-7, with TRBD1 identical over 7 bases. The sample consisted of naive CD8+ T cells sorted from blood. Here the CDR3 reads CATSWDSLYEQYF. The CDR3 region has the DNA TGTGCCACCAGCTGGGACAGCCTTTACGAGCAGTACTTC.